This T cell receptor beta chain was documented in a study of response to subunit inactivated influenza vaccine. This clonotype was picked up a small number of times. Its antigen is not identified. TCRdb recomputed calls from the RT-PCR reads with MiXCR, one row per CDR3 protein. This sample has about 530,000 distinct CDR3 sequences, with 10% to 15% found just once. CDR1 and CDR2 from the germline V gene are DFQATT and SNEGSKA (reference sequence). The CDR3 sequence is 14 residues long. V was clipped by 1 base and J by 1 base, with 8 bases between them. Study-wide findings and caveats: The authors proposed limited new T cell recruitment per seasonal influenza vaccination.

The sequence came from a man over 45 who received an inactivated influenza vaccine. Sequenced material: PBMCs from blood, taken more than 35 days after vaccination. The chain has TRBV20-1 and TRBJ2-4; D possibly corresponds to TRBD1 (6 bases). Here the CDR3 reads CSARVGAAKNIQYF. CDR3 in DNA: TGCAGTGCTAGAGTGGGGGCGGCCAAAAACATTCAGTACTTC.